This TCR beta chain was found in a study of CD8 T cells in Susac syndrome. Random hexamers primed reverse transcription of about 0.5 to 1 ug RNA. Amplification of TCR beta CDR3 spanned 54 Vbeta and 13 Jbeta via immunoSEQ multiplex PCR. TCRdb re-analysed the immunoSEQ multiplex PCR reads in MiXCR, keeping a single row per CDR3 protein. The sample yields fewer than 70,000 distinct CDR3 sequences, approximately 95% seen once. Sequencing of TCR beta covered CD8+ and CD4+ T cells obtained from blood. This CDR3 has 14 residues. Germline CDR1 and CDR2: MNHEY and SVGAGI. V dropped 3 bases and J dropped 2 bases, with 10 bases sitting between them.

Material for sequencing was CD8+ T cells from PBMCs. This TCR was recovered from a human donor in good health. The chain has TRBV6-5 and TRBJ2-5; D is possibly TRBD2 (6 bases). CDR3 residues: CASSYYSGQETQYF. The DNA for the CDR3 is TGTGCCAGCAGTTATTACAGCGGGCAAGAGACCCAGTACTTC.